The T cell receptor (beta chain) under discussion was sequenced for a study of blood T cell repertoires in COVID-19. Authors' analysis steps: It was from reference gene primer amplification that nucleated cell counts were estimated. The repertoire was sequenced with immunoSEQ multiplex PCR; TCRdb's copy has only in-frame clones and lacks some. V, J and clone size derive from that table, while D and trimming were established from the DNA sequence. Here the sample spans 250,000 to 300,000 clones, 85% to 90% being singletons. Participants spanned ages about 18 to 90 years and resided in some 22 US areas. Categorization into cohorts depended on clinical history that participants reported. Cohort 3 recovery required two negative PCRs, clearance, or symptom resolution. The CDR3 extends over 16 amino acids. Germline assignment: CDR1 GTSNPN and CDR2 SVGIG (reference sequence). Trimming shortened V by 0 bases and J by 9 bases, and 24 bases separated the two germline ends.

The material sequenced was PBMCs or T cells enriched from blood (not recorded which). This TCR was sampled from a man between 18 and 35 years old who had recovered from COVID-19. The V gene is TRBV30, the J gene TRBJ2-7, with D perhaps TRBD2 (5 bases). CDR3 nucleotide sequence: TGTGCCTGGAGTGTTAGCCGCGTGGGGAGAGGAGGTGTGCAGTACTTC. Translated: CAWSVSRVGRGGVQYF.